One sample yielded the 18 T cell receptor beta chains listed below, sequenced in a study of CD4 T cells in relation to SARS-CoV-2 and coronaviruses. Before the COVID-19 pandemic, during about 2011-2019, CD4+ T cells were taken from unexposed donors. CD4+ T cells were isolated from the cells after less than 13 days of culture. No antigens are known for them. Assay used: immunoSEQ multiplex PCR; TCRdb lists only in-frame clones, some missing. Of 18,000 or so clones listed, around four fifths are singletons. The specimen was CD4+ T cells from PBMCs, cultured in vitro. These receptors were taken from a human donor in good health.

The chain combines TRBV3-1 (or the pseudogene TRBV3-2) with TRBJ1-2, with D uncertain. The CDR3 runs 14 residues. The V end lost 4 bases, the J end lost 8 bases, and 17 bases lay between the germline ends. From germline, CDR1 is LGHDT and CDR2 YNNKEL (reference sequence). In DNA, the CDR3 is TGTGCCAGCAGCCCCAAGGGAACGGGTAGAGGCTACACCTTC. It encodes CASSPKGTGRGYTF.

The V and J genes are TRBV21-1 and TRBJ1-3; the table gives TRBD1 as D, unverified against the DNA. TRBV21-1 is labeled a pseudogene. CDR3 length equals 15 residues. CDR3 nucleotides: TGTGCCAACCTCCGCTTAGGGGCCCGTAGAAACACCATATATTTT. This codes for CANLRLGARRNTIYF.

The chain links TRBV28 to TRBJ1-1; D not resolved. V lost 6 bases to trimming and J lost 1 base, with 9 bases between them. The CDR3 has 13 residues. Per germline, CDR1 MDHEN and CDR2 SYDVKM. The CDR3: CASSYDGNTEAFF. The CDR3 DNA is TGTGCCAGCAGCTACGACGGGAACACTGAAGCTTTCTTT.

The chain has TRBV5-1 and TRBJ1-4, with TRBD1 matching over 10 bases. CDR1 is SGHRS and CDR2 is YFSETQ in the germline V gene. This CDR3 is 13 amino acids long. The V gene end was trimmed by 7 bases and the J gene end by 8 bases; junction bases not matched to a gene: 5. CDR3 coding DNA: TGCGCCAGCGCCCGGGACAGGGGCGAAAAACTGTTTTTT. Encoded protein: CASARDRGEKLFF.

The chain uses TRBV4-1 and TRBJ2-7, with D perhaps assigned TRBD1 or TRBD2 (7 bases each). This CDR3 comprises 15 residues. Germline V gene lookup returns CDR1 MGHRA and CDR2 YSYEKL. V was pared by 4 bases and J by 4 bases, with 17 bases between. The CDR3 nucleotides read TGCGCCAGCAGCCCAGGCAGGGGGGGTTCATACGAGCAGTACTTC. This translates into CASSPGRGGSYEQYF.

V gene TRBV27 combines with J gene TRBJ2-1; 14 nucleotides align to TRBD2. This CDR3 has 18 residues. Trimming at V came to 7 bases and at J to 1 base, leaving 9 bases not matched to a gene. Germline loops: CDR1 MNHEY, CDR2 SMNVEV (reference sequence). CDR3 nucleotides: TGTGCCAGCAACGGACTAGCGGGGGGCACTGCGTCCTACAATGAGCAGTTCTTC. The encoded protein is CASNGLAGGTASYNEQFF.

V usage is TRBV19 and J usage is TRBJ1-6, with unresolved D. This CDR3 has 13 residues. Trimming pared 7 bases from V and 10 bases from J, leaving 14 bases between. The germline V gene has CDR1 LNHDA and CDR2 SQIVND (reference sequence). CDR3: CASIARGGSPLHF. The CDR3 coding sequence is TGTGCCAGTATCGCCCGCGGCGGGTCACCCCTCCACTTT.

This clone was detected only a few times. The V and J genes are TRBV3-1 (or the pseudogene TRBV3-2) and TRBJ2-1; tentative D call: TRBD1 (6 bases). Trimming removed 4 bases from V and 9 bases from J, with 7 bases in between. The CDR3 spans 11 residues. Germline V gene data show CDR1 as LGHDT and CDR2 as YNNKEL (reference sequence). The CDR3 DNA sequence: TGTGCCAGCAGCCGACAGGTTGAGCAGTTCTTC. This gives the protein CASSRQVEQFF.

The chain couples TRBV30 to TRBJ2-3; 16 bases are a match to TRBD2. Germline assignment: CDR1 GTSNPN and CDR2 SVGIG (reference sequence). V shed 4 bases and J 4 bases; nucleotides not matched to a gene: 5. This CDR3 region has 16 residues. The DNA of the CDR3 is TGTGCCTGGACTTCCGGGACTAGCGGGAGGGCAGATACGCAGTATTTT. Encoded protein: CAWTSGTSGRADTQYF.

This chain links TRBV11-3 with TRBJ2-2, with 8 nucleotides matching TRBD2. The germline gives CDR1 SGHNT, CDR2 YENEEA. V gave up 3 bases and J gave up 5 bases; unmatched junction bases: 8. This CDR3 is built from 16 residues. The chain's CDR3 is CASSFAREGWTGELFF. The CDR3, as DNA: TGTGCCAGCAGCTTTGCTCGGGAGGGCTGGACCGGGGAGCTGTTTTTT.

The chain joins TRBV7-3 to TRBJ1-1; D gene unclear. Germline V lookup: CDR1 SGHTA, CDR2 FQGTGA. V was shortened by 5 bases and J by 1 base, with 11 bases between the two germline ends. This CDR3 contains 14 residues. CDR3: CASSPGGSNTEAFF. The CDR3, as DNA: TGTGCCAGCAGCCCGGGAGGTTCGAACACTGAAGCTTTCTTT.

The CDR3 nucleotides are TGTGCCACCAGCCCCCAAGACAGGAACACTGAAGCTTTCTTT. This translates into CATSPQDRNTEAFF. The V call is TRBV15, the J call TRBJ1-1, with D possibly TRBD1 on 5 matching bases. V was trimmed by 5 bases and J by 1 base, leaving 11 bases between them. The CDR3 covers 14 residues. Germline V gene data show CDR1 as LNHNV and CDR2 as YYDKDF (reference sequence).

The rearrangement joins TRBV18 to TRBJ2-6; D is uncertain. This CDR3 spans 15 amino acids. The germline gives CDR1 KGHSH, CDR2 LQKENI. The V and J ends lost 2 bases and 2 bases respectively, with 7 bases between them. CDR3 in amino acids: CASSPSQTGANVLTF. CDR3 bases: TGTGCCAGCTCACCATCCCAAACTGGGGCCAACGTCCTGACTTTC. The full variable domain, its missing parts supplied by reference TRBV18 and TRBJ2-6, is NAGVMQNPRHLVRRRGQEARLRCSPMKGHSHVYWYRQLPEEGLKFMVYLQKENIIDESGMPKERFSAEFPKEGPSILRIQQVVRGDSAAYFCASSPSQTGANVLTFGAGSRLTVL.

In this sample, this clone turned up a few times. The chain is built from TRBV19 and TRBJ1-1, with 9 bases lining up with TRBD1. This CDR3 spans 14 amino acids. The germline CDR1 and CDR2 sequences are LNHDA and SQIVND (reference sequence). V lost 3 bases and J lost 4; bases outside the gene matches: 3. The CDR3 DNA follows: TGTGCCAGTAGTATCGGGACAGGGCGCACTGAAGCTTTCTTT. This translates into CASSIGTGRTEAFF.

This clone was seen a single time. The V and J genes are TRBV2 and TRBJ1-4, with no clear D. This CDR3 region has 15 residues. The germline V gene has CDR1 SNHLY and CDR2 FYNNEI. Deletions cut 3 bases from V and 4 bases from J, with 12 bases between. CDR3 loop: CASSELFGLNEKLFF. As DNA, the CDR3 is TGTGCCAGCAGTGAGTTATTCGGACTTAATGAAAAACTGTTTTTT.

This chain uses TRBV10-3 with TRBJ1-3; 8 bases map to TRBD1. The CDR3 loop spans 16 amino acids. J was trimmed by 4 bases and V by 4 bases; bases with no gene match: 9. Germline V gene data show CDR1 as ENHRY and CDR2 as SYGVKD. CDR3 sequence reads: CAISVEGQVFGNTIYF. The DNA for the CDR3 is TGTGCCATCAGTGTTGAGGGACAGGTCTTCGGAAACACCATATATTTT.

This chain uses TRBV2 with TRBJ1-2; the D gene is possibly TRBD1 (5 bases). From germline, CDR1 is SNHLY and CDR2 FYNNEI. The CDR3 is made up of 15 amino acids. The V gene lost 1 base and the J gene lost 3 bases, with 12 bases spanning the gap. The CDR3 here is CASSEGGGADYGYTF. The CDR3 bases are TGTGCCAGCAGTGAAGGGGGGGGTGCTGACTATGGCTACACCTTC.

Here the CDR3 reads CASSFGPNEKLFF. The CDR3 DNA follows: TGTGCCAGCAGCTTCGGACCTAATGAAAAACTGTTTTTT. This sequence joins TRBV5-4 and TRBJ1-4, with D unclear. The CDR3 extends over 13 amino acids. Germline loops: CDR1 SGHNT, CDR2 YYREEE (reference sequence). V was pared by 2 bases and J by 3 bases, with 5 bases between.